This is a list of T cell receptor beta chains from one sample in a study of vaccination effects on CD4 cells after COVID-19. The data were produced by immunoSEQ multiplex PCR, yet TCRdb's version contains in-frame clones alone and is incomplete. The sample includes tens of thousands of clones, 65% to 85% of them seen just once. No antigen is known for these receptors. Material: CD4+ T cells from PBMCs cultured with HCoV-NL63 spike peptides, obtained before COVID-19 vaccination. These receptors originate from a human donor who received a COVID-19 vaccine. CDR3s leave out the opening cysteine and the closing phenylalanine or tryptophan.

TRBV7-9	TRBJ2-5	ASSLAGGPLETQY
TRBV12-3/TRBV12-4	TRBJ2-3	ASRFYRDREY
TRBV5-1	TRBJ1-1	ASDRGEQSNTEAF
TRBV5-1	TRBJ2-1	ASSRRGESYNEQF
TRBV6-2/TRBV6-3	TRBJ2-5	ASSLPETQY
TRBV5-1	TRBJ1-2	ASSLGVGRGYGYT
TRBV6-5	TRBJ1-1	ASSYSSGGKAF
TRBV30	TRBJ1-2	AWSVLAREGYGYT
TRBV9	TRBJ1-1	ASSEGQGVSGTEAF
TRBV5-1	TRBJ1-3	ASSLGVQGNTIY
TRBV5-1	TRBJ2-2	ASSLMWIGGAGTGELF
TRBV5-1	TRBJ2-1	ASSLVAQSNNEQF
TRBV10-1	TRBJ2-2	ASSELRAGSAGELF
TRBV6-5	TRBJ2-3	ASSRQGGNTQY
TRBV6-5	TRBJ1-4	ASRRDPNEKLF
TRBV28	TRBJ1-1	ASSLTANQAF
TRBV5-4	TRBJ2-5	ASSLTATGGYATSQETQY
TRBV27	TRBJ1-4	ASSQGQGGEKLF
TRBV30	TRBJ1-4	AWRPKPGVATNEKLF
TRBV4-2	TRBJ1-2	ASSPSGRGTGEDYGYT
TRBV7-2	TRBJ2-3	ASSLGGGFSANAQGTQY
TRBV25-1	TRBJ2-5	ASSEYSAGVRETQY
TRBV24-1	TRBJ2-5	ATSDPPGQLSETQY
TRBV5-4	TRBJ2-2	ASSLAAGNTGELF
TRBV9	TRBJ2-6	ASSVAGSGANVLT
TRBV4-1	TRBJ2-3	ASSQRSWDTDTQY
TRBV6-5	TRBJ1-2	ASSSQGAGGYT
TRBV20-1	TRBJ2-3	SASGFIGGGAGPDTQY
TRBV2	TRBJ1-2	ASSEALGTGYYGYT
TRBV11-2	TRBJ2-2	ASSYDRGTGELF
TRBV7-2	TRBJ2-5	ASSPGGGETQY
TRBV2	TRBJ1-6	ASSEAWGQGISPLH
TRBV28	TRBJ1-3	ASSFKLQGPGTIY
TRBV6-5	TRBJ2-5	ASRSPGGETQY
TRBV21-1	TRBJ1-1	ASSKGRGGEWTEAF
TRBV28	TRBJ2-2	ASRNPGGGTGELF
TRBV21-1	TRBJ1-4	ASSKDLGEKLF
TRBV6-5	TRBJ1-3	ASARGSSGNTIY
TRBV4-1	TRBJ1-2	ASSQDGQYYGYT
TRBV7-2	TRBJ1-1	ASSDRGLGTEAF
TRBV6-5	TRBJ2-5	ASKDDILQETQY
TRBV9	TRBJ1-3	ASSAGHSTVSSGNTIY
TRBV6-1	TRBJ2-3	ASSESLVPDTQY
TRBV2	TRBJ2-5	ASSESRTQGLAGKETQY
TRBV3-1/TRBV3-2	TRBJ1-2	ASSRKDLTRRGYGYT
TRBV11-2	TRBJ1-2	ASSLGGVYGYT
TRBV12-3/TRBV12-4	TRBJ1-3	ASSHGTRRY
TRBV11-1	TRBJ1-3	ASSSGQLSGNTIY
TRBV7-2	TRBJ2-1	ASSLSPIYNEQF
TRBV7-2	TRBJ2-3	ASSYKGQYPTQY
TRBV2	TRBJ2-1	ASSEAAGAYNEQF
TRBV18	TRBJ1-5	ASSRDRASSQPQH
TRBV6-5	TRBJ2-5	ASSQGPAGETQY
TRBV15	TRBJ1-2	ATSRDRTDTYGYT
TRBV7-2	TRBJ2-2	ASSPLGNTGELF
TRBV27	TRBJ1-4	ASSSGTGREKLF
TRBV7-3	TRBJ2-3	ASSLSSWQGAASLATDTQY
TRBV6-5	TRBJ1-5	ASRPTGAATQPQH
TRBV6-5	TRBJ1-1	ASSYDGNTEAF
TRBV5-1	TRBJ1-3	ASSLVGSSSGNTIY